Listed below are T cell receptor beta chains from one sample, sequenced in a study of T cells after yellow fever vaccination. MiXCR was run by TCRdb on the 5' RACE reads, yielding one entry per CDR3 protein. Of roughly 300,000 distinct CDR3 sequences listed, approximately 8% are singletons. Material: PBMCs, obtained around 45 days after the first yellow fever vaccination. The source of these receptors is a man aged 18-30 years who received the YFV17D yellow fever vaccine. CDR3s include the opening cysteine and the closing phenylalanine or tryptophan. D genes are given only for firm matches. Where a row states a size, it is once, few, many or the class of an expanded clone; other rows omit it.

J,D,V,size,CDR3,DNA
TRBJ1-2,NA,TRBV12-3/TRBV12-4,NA,CASSLDRGKNGYTF,TGTGCCAGCAGTTTAGATCGGGGGAAAAATGGCTACACCTTC
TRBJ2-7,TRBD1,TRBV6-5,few,CASSYRGQGNEQYF,TGTGCCAGCAGTTACCGCGGACAGGGCAACGAGCAGTACTTC
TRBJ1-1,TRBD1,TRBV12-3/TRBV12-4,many,CASSTTGVTEAFF,TGTGCCAGCAGTACAACAGGGGTGACTGAAGCTTTCTTT
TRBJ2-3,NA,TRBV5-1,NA,CASNVGGPGDTQYF,TGCGCCAGCAATGTGGGTGGCCCGGGAGATACGCAGTATTTT
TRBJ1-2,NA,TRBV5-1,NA,CASSRDPLNYGYTF,TGCGCCAGCAGCCGGGACCCTCTTAACTATGGCTACACCTTC
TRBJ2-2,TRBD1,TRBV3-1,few,CASSPRDRYTGELFF,TGTGCCAGCAGTCCCCGGGACAGATACACCGGGGAGCTGTTTTTT
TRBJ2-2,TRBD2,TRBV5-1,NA,CASSPGLGDTGELFF,TGCGCCAGCAGCCCGGGACTAGGGGACACCGGGGAGCTGTTTTTT
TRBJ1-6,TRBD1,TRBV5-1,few,CASSPWTGPNSLHF,TGCGCCAGCAGCCCTTGGACAGGCCCTAATTCCCTCCACTTT
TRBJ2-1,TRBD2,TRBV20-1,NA,CSARAEIRLAGYYNEQFF,TGCAGTGCTAGAGCGGAAATTCGACTAGCGGGGTACTACAATGAGCAGTTCTTC
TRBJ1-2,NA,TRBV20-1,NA,CSAPRLTNYGYTF,TGCAGTGCTCCCCGTCTGACGAACTATGGCTACACCTTC
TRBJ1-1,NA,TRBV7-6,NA,CASSLAGGAPGTEAFF,TGTGCCAGCAGCCTTGCGGGGGGCGCCCCGGGCACTGAAGCTTTCTTT
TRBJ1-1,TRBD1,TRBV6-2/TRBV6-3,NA,CASRSGTGGLVFF,TGTGCCAGCAGATCCGGGACAGGGGGCCTCGTTTTCTTT
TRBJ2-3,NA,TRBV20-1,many,CSARDRADTQYF,TGCAGTGCTAGAGATAGAGCAGATACGCAGTATTTT
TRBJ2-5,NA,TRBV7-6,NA,CASSQSNVETQYF,TGTGCCAGCAGCCAGTCGAACGTGGAGACCCAGTACTTC
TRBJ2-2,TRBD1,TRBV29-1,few,CSVEGQGGGELFF,TGCAGCGTGGAGGGACAGGGTGGCGGGGAGCTGTTTTTT
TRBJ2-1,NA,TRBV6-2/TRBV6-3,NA,CASRRQARLRNEQFF,TGTGCCAGCAGAAGACAGGCCAGGTTAAGGAATGAGCAGTTCTTC
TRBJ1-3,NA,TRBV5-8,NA,CASSLGTDSGNTIYF,TGTGCCAGCAGCTTGGGGACAGACTCTGGAAACACCATATATTTT
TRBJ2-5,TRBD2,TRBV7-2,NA,CASSVVRGVLQETQYF,TGTGCCAGCAGCGTAGTGCGGGGGGTCCTCCAAGAGACCCAGTACTTC
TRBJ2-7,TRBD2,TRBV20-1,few,CSAAFFGGFHEQYF,TGCAGTGCTGCCTTCTTCGGGGGGTTCCACGAGCAGTACTTC
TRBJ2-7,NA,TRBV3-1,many,CASSQSSDEQYF,TGTGCCAGCAGCCAGTCTAGTGACGAGCAGTACTTC
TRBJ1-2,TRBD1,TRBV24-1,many,CATSDPTMTGDGYTF,TGTGCCACCAGTGATCCCACTATGACAGGGGATGGCTACACCTTC
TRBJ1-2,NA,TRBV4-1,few,CASSQNTGNYGYTF,TGCGCCAGCAGCCAAAACACAGGGAACTATGGCTACACCTTC
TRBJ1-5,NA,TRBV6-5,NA,CASSYSRGMQPQHF,TGTGCCAGCAGTTACTCTCGAGGGATGCAGCCCCAGCATTTT
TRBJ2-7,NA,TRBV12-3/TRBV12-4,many,CASSWEGGYEQYF,TGTGCCAGCAGTTGGGAAGGGGGCTACGAGCAGTACTTC
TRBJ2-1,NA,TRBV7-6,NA,CASSLALQGSEQFF,TGTGCCAGCAGCTTAGCGCTGCAGGGTAGCGAGCAGTTCTTC
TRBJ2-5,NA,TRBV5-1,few,CASSRIGDQETQYF,TGCGCCAGCAGCCGGATCGGGGATCAAGAGACCCAGTACTTC
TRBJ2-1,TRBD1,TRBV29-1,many,CSVTTGGGIYNEQFF,TGCAGCGTGACGACAGGGGGAGGAATCTACAATGAGCAGTTCTTC
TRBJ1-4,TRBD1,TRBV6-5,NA,CASSYRMGQPNEKLFF,TGTGCCAGCAGTTACCGGATGGGACAGCCAAATGAAAAACTGTTTTTT
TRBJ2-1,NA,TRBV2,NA,CASMEPNRVWNEQFF,TGTGCCAGCATGGAACCAAACCGGGTCTGGAATGAGCAGTTCTTC
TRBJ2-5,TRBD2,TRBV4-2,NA,CASSRNVLASGGWTQYF,TGTGCCAGCAGCCGTAATGTCCTCGCTAGCGGGGGATGGACCCAGTACTTC
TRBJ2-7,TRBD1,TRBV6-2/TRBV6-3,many,CASRRQGAYEQYF,TGTGCCAGCAGGAGACAGGGAGCCTACGAGCAGTACTTC
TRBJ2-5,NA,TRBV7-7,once,CASSLERGSETQYF,TGTGCTAGCAGCTTAGAAAGGGGATCGGAGACCCAGTACTTC
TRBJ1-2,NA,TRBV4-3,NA,CASSQDRTNYGYTF,TGCGCCAGCAGCCAAGACAGGACTAACTATGGCTACACCTTC
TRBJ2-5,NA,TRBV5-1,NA,CASSLVGFSLETQYF,TGCGCCAGCAGCTTGGTTGGGTTCTCTTTAGAGACCCAGTACTTC
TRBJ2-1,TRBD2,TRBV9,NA,CASSDSSGVDNEQFF,TGTGCCAGCAGTGACTCTAGCGGGGTCGACAATGAGCAGTTCTTC
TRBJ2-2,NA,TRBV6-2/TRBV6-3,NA,CASSYPHTGELFF,TGTGCCAGCAGTTACCCCCACACCGGGGAGCTGTTTTTT
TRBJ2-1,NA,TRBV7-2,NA,CASSSPPDFNEQFF,TGTGCCAGCAGCTCTCCCCCTGATTTCAATGAGCAGTTCTTC
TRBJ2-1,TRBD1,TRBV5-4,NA,CASSSGQGTYNDQFF,TGTGCCAGCAGCTCGGGACAGGGCACCTACAATGATCAGTTCTTC
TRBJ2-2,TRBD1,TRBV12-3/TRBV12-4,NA,CASTLRLGQGTGELFF,TGTGCCAGCACCCTAAGGTTGGGACAGGGGACCGGGGAGCTGTTTTTT
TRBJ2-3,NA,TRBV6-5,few,CASSYLGGGPDTQYF,TGTGCCAGCAGTTACCTAGGGGGTGGGCCAGATACGCAGTATTTT
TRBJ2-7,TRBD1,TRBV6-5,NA,CASSYSPGQGTYEQYF,TGTGCCAGCAGTTATTCGCCGGGACAGGGAACCTACGAGCAGTACTTC